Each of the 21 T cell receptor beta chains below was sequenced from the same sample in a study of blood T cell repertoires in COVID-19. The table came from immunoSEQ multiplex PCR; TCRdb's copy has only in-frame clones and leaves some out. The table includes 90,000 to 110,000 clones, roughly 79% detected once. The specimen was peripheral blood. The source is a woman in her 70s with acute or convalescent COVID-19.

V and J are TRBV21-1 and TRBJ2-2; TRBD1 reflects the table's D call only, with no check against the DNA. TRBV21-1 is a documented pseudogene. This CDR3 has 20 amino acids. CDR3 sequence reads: CASNSRGKKGTEGDTGELFF. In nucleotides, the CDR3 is TGTGCCAGCAACTCCAGGGGGAAGAAAGGGACTGAAGGGGACACCGGGGAGCTGTTTTTT.

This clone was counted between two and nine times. The CDR3 DNA reads as TGTGCCAGTAATGGCATCTCTGGAAACACCATATATTTT. Protein sequence: CASNGISGNTIYF. The V call is TRBV19, the J call TRBJ1-3; no reliable D call. This CDR3 has 13 residues. Trimming stripped 7 bases from V and 0 bases from J, with 7 bases between. Per the germline V gene, CDR1 is LNHDA and CDR2 is SQIVND (reference sequence).

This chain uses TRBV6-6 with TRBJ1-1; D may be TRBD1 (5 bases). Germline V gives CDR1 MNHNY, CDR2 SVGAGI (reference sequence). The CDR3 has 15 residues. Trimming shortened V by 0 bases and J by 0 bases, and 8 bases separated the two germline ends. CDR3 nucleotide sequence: TGTGCCAGCAGTTACTCTGGGGCCCTGAACACTGAAGCTTTCTTT. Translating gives CASSYSGALNTEAFF.

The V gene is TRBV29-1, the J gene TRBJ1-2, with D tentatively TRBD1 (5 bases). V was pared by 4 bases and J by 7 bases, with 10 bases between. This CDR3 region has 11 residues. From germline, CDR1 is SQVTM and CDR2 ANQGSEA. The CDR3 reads CSVGGQGGYTF. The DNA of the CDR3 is TGCAGCGTTGGCGGACAAGGTGGCTACACCTTC. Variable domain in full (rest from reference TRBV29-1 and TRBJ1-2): SAVISQKPSRDICQRGTSLTIQCQVDSQVTMMFWYRQQPGQSLTLIATANQGSEATYESGFVIDKFPISRPNLTFSTLTVSNMSPEDSSIYLCSVGGQGGYTFGSGTRLTVV.

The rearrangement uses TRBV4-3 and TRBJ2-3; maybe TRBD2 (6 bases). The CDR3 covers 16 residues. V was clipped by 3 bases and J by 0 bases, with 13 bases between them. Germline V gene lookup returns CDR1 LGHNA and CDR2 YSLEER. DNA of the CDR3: TGCGCCAGCAGCCAGCGACTAGGGTTTAGCACAGATACGCAGTATTTT. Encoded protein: CASSQRLGFSTDTQYF.

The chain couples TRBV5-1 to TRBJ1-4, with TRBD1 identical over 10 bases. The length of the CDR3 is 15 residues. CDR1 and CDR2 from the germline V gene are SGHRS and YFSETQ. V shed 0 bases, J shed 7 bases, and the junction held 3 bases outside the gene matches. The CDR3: CASSLAGQGSEKLFF. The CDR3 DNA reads TGCGCCAGCAGCTTGGCGGGACAGGGGAGTGAAAAACTGTTTTTT.

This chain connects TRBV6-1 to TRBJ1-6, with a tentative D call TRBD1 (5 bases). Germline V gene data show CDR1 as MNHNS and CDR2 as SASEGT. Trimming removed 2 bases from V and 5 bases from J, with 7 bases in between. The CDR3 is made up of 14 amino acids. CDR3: CASSEPGHNSPLHF. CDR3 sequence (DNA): TGTGCCAGCAGTGAACCAGGGCATAATTCACCCCTCCACTTT.

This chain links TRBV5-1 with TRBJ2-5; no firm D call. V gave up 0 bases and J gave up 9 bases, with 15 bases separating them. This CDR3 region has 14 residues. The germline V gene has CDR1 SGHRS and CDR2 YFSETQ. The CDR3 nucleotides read TGCGCCAGCAGCTTGGCCGTCGGCTCCGAGGCCCAGTACTTC. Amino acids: CASSLAVGSEAQYF.

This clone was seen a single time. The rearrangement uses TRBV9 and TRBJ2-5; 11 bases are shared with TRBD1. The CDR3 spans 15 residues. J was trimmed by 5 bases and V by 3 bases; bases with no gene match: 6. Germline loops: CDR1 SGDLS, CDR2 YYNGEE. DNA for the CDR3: TGTGCCAGCAGCGGTTTTGGACAGGGGGCGGAGACCCAGTACTTC. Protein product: CASSGFGQGAETQYF.

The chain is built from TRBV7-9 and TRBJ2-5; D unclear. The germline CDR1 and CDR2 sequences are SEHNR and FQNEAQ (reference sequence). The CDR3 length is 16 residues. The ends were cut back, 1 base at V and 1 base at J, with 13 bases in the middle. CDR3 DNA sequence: TGTGCCAGCAGCTTAGTTCGCGGCGAGGCCCAAGAGACCCAGTACTTC. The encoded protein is CASSLVRGEAQETQYF.

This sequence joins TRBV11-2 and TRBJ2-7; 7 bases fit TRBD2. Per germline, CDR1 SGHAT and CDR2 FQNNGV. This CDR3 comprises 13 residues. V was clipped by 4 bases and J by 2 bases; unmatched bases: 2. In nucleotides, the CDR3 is TGTGCCAGCAGCTCAGGACTAGCCTACGAGCAGTACTTC. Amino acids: CASSSGLAYEQYF.

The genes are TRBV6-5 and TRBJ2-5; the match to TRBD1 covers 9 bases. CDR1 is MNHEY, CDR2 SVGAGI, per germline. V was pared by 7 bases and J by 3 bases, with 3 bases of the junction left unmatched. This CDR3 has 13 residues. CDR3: CASTRDREETQYF. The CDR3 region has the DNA TGTGCCAGCACTAGGGACAGGGAAGAGACCCAGTACTTC.

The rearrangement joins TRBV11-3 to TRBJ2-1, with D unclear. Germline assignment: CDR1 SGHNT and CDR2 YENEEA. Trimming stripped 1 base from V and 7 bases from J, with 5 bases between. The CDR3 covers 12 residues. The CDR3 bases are TGTGCCAGCAGCTTAGGAGATAATGAGCAGTTCTTC. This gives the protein CASSLGDNEQFF.

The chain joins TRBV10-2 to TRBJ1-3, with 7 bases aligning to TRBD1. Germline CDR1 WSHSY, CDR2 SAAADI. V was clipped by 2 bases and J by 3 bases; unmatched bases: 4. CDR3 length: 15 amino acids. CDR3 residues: CASSEGDRVGNTIYF. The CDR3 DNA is TGCGCCAGCAGTGAGGGAGACAGGGTTGGAAACACCATATATTTT.

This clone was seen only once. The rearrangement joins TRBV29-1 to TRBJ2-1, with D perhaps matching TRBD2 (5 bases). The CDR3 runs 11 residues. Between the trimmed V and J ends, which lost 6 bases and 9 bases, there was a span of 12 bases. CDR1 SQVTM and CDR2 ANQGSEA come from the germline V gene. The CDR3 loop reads CSVSGSPEQFF. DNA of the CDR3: TGCAGCGTCTCGGGGTCGCCTGAGCAGTTCTTC.

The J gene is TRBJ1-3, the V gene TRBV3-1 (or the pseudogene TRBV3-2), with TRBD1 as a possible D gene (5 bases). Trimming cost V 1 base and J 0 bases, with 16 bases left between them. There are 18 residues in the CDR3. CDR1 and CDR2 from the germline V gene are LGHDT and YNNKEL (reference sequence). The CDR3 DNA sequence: TGTGCCAGCAGCCAAGTCCTCGGACACCTATCCTCTGGAAACACCATATATTTT. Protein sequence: CASSQVLGHLSSGNTIYF.

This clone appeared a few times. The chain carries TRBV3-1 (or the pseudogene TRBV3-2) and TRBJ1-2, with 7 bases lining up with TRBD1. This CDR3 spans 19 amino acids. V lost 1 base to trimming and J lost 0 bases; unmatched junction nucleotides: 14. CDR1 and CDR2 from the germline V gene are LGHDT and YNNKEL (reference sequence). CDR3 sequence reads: CASSQGDRVGSLTNYGYTF. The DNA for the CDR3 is TGTGCCAGCAGCCAAGGGGACAGAGTAGGAAGTCTGACTAACTATGGCTACACCTTC.

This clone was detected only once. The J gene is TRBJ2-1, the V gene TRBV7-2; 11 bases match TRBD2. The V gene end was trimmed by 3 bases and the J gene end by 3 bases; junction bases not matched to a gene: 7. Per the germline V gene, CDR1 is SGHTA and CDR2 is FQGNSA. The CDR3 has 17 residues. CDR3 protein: CASSFGPGTSGYNEQFF. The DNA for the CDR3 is TGTGCCAGCAGCTTCGGTCCCGGGACTAGCGGCTACAATGAGCAGTTCTTC.

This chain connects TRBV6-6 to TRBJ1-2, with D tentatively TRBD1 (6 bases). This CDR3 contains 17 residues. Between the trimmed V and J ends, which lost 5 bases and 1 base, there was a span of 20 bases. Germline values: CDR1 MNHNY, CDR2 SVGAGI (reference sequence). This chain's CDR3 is CASSRGTSRLYNYGYTF. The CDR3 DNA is TGTGCCAGCAGTCGCGGGACAAGCCGATTATATAACTATGGCTACACCTTC.

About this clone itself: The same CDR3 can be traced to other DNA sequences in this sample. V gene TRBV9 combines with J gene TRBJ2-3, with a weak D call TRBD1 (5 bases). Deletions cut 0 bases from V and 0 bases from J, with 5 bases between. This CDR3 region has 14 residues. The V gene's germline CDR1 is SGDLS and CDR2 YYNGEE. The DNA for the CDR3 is TGTGCCAGCAGCGTAGAGGGGAGCACAGATACGCAGTATTTT. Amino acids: CASSVEGSTDTQYF. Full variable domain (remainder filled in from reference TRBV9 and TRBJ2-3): DSGVTQTPKHLITATGQRVTLRCSPRSGDLSVYWYQQSLDQGLQFLIQYYNGEERAKGNILERFSAQQFPDLHSELNLSSLELGDSALYFCASSVEGSTDTQYFGPGTRLTVL.

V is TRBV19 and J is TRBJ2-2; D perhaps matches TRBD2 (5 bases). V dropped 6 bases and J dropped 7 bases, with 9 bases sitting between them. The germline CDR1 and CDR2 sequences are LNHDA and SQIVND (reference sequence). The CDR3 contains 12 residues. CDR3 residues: CASRLAGGELFF. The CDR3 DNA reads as TGTGCCAGTAGGTTGGCGGGCGGGGAGCTGTTTTTT.